Below are 10 T cell receptor beta chains sequenced from a single sample in a study of blood T cells in healthy people across ages. Primers used in a second PCR of about 7 to 12 cycles were a sample-barcoded 5' primer and a J-beta primer mix. In TCRdb, the 5' RACE reads were re-called with MiXCR into one record per CDR3 protein. The table has 790,000 or so distinct CDR3 sequences, roughly 56% seen once. Sequencing was done on a sample of blood. The receptors shown here come from a man aged 35 to 55 in good health.

The V call is TRBV4-3, the J call TRBJ2-3; 7 bases line up with TRBD1. The CDR3 has 17 amino acids. The J segment lost 3 bases and the V segment lost 3 bases, leaving 12 bases of the junction unmatched. Germline lookup yields CDR1 LGHNA and CDR2 YSLEER. The CDR3 region is CASSHPRGSRRTDTQYF. In DNA form, the CDR3 reads TGCGCCAGCAGCCACCCCAGGGGGTCGAGGAGGACAGATACGCAGTATTTT.

The chain is built from TRBV5-6 and TRBJ2-5; possible D gene TRBD2, 5 bases. The V gene's germline CDR1 is SGHDT and CDR2 YYEEEE. CDR3 length equals 14 residues. Trimming took 3 bases from V and 4 from J, leaving 13 bases between them. CDR3 coding DNA: TGTGCCAGCAGCTCTCGGGATTCTGGAGAGACCCAGTACTTC. Translating it yields CASSSRDSGETQYF. The whole variable domain, filled in from reference TRBV5-6 and TRBJ2-5, reads DAGVTQSPTHLIKTRGQQVTLRCSPKSGHDTVSWYQQALGQGPQFIFQYYEEEERQRGNFPDRFSGHQFPNYSSELNVNALLLGDSALYLCASSSRDSGETQYFGPGTRLLVL.

The chain joins TRBV10-3 to TRBJ2-3; 7 bases align to TRBD1. The CDR3 has 14 amino acids. In germline, CDR1 is ENHRY, CDR2 SYGVKD. Trimming cost V 11 bases and J 5 bases; bases outside gene matches: 13. CDR3 region: CAAAGTAKGDTQYF. The CDR3 DNA sequence: TGTGCCGCCGCCGGGACAGCGAAGGGAGATACGCAGTATTTT.

This clonotype was counted only a few times. The chain combines TRBV3-1 with TRBJ2-6; 8 bases match TRBD2. V gave up 2 bases and J gave up 2 bases; unmatched junction bases: 8. The V gene's germline CDR1 is LGHDT and CDR2 YNNKEL (reference sequence). The CDR3 has 18 amino acids. The CDR3 loop reads CASSQRGGEVTGANVLTF. CDR3 DNA sequence: TGTGCCAGCAGCCAACGGGGGGGTGAGGTCACTGGGGCCAACGTCCTGACTTTC.

The chain uses TRBV10-3 and TRBJ1-2; 7 bases agree with TRBD1. The ends lost 6 bases at V and 4 bases at J; junction bases unmatched: 11. This CDR3 region has 15 residues. Germline V lookup: CDR1 ENHRY, CDR2 SYGVKD. CDR3 amino acids: CAISLGDRVFYGYTF. The CDR3 bases are TGTGCCATCAGCCTGGGGGACAGAGTATTCTATGGCTACACCTTC.

The chain uses TRBV6-5 and TRBJ1-2; D uncertain. This CDR3 spans 12 amino acids. Trimming took 6 bases from V and 10 from J, leaving 15 bases between them. The germline gives CDR1 MNHEY, CDR2 SVGAGI. CDR3 protein: CASRTISLLYTF. CDR3 DNA sequence: TGTGCCAGCAGAACCATCTCCCTGCTCTACACCTTC.

This clonotype was observed a handful of times. CDR3 sequence: CASSATAGVGETQYF. As DNA, the CDR3 is TGTGCCAGCAGCGCCACCGCGGGAGTTGGCGAGACCCAGTACTTC. The genes are TRBV9 and TRBJ2-5; 7 bases map to TRBD2. With 3 bases clipped from V and 5 bases from J, the junction kept 10 bases outside the gene matches. The CDR3 length is 15 residues. CDR1 and CDR2 from the germline V gene are SGDLS and YYNGEE.

The J gene is TRBJ2-5, the V gene TRBV28, with 7 positions matching TRBD2. The CDR3 runs to 15 residues. The germline V gene encodes CDR1 MDHEN and CDR2 SYDVKM. V lost 6 bases and J lost 0; bases outside the gene matches: 7. In DNA, the CDR3 is TGTGCCAGCAGCCATGGGGGGGGATACCAAGAGACCCAGTACTTC. Amino acid sequence: CASSHGGGYQETQYF.

The J gene is TRBJ2-7, the V gene TRBV27; D not certain. Germline V gene lookup returns CDR1 MNHEY and CDR2 SMNVEV (reference sequence). Trimming removed 3 bases at V and 3 bases at J, with 15 bases between. CDR3 length: 15 amino acids. The CDR3 DNA reads as TGTGCCAGCAGTTTGCGAAGGGTCCAGAGCTACGAGCAGTACTTC. Its translation: CASSLRRVQSYEQYF.

The CDR3 DNA is TGTGCCAGCAGCGGCCGTCCGGGGGGGCCTAGCTCCTACGAGCAGTACTTC. This encodes CASSGRPGGPSSYEQYF. V is TRBV9 and J is TRBJ2-7; TRBD2 aligns across 8 bases. The CDR3 extends over 17 amino acids. J lost 0 bases, V lost 3 bases, and 11 bases had no gene match. Germline V gives CDR1 SGDLS, CDR2 YYNGEE.